This is a list of T cell receptor beta chains from one sample in a study of control samples from healthy donors and cancer patients. Using immunoSEQ multiplex PCR, the repertoire was profiled, and TCRdb retains in-frame clones only, with some absent. The sample includes some 130,000 clones, over 75% of them seen just once. Material: blood. All receptors come from a man aged 35 to 55 in good health. Each CDR3 is given with its conserved first and last residue. Fields, in order: clone size, V gene, J gene, D gene, CDR3 protein, CDR3 DNA. The D gene is left open where the match is weak. Size is omitted from some rows. Given values are once, few, many or a class for expanded clones.

-,TRBV7-8,TRBJ2-7,-,CASSPRQRRYEQYF,TGTGCCAGCAGCCCACGACAGAGGAGATACGAGCAGTACTTC
-,TRBV5-6,TRBJ1-4,-,CASSLTGKREKLFF,TGTGCCAGCAGCTTAACAGGGAAGCGGGAAAAACTGTTTTTT
few,TRBV4-1,TRBJ2-2,TRBD1,CASSYFPMFGTGDTGELFF,TGCGCCAGCAGCTACTTCCCTATGTTTGGGACAGGGGACACCGGGGAGCTGTTTTTT
-,TRBV5-6,TRBJ2-1,-,CASSLVGARGDEQFF,TGTGCCAGCAGCTTGGTGGGGGCCCGTGGGGATGAGCAGTTCTTC
-,TRBV9,TRBJ1-1,-,CASSVVPLNTEAFF,TGTGCCAGCAGCGTAGTCCCCTTGAACACTGAAGCTTTCTTT
-,TRBV7-3,TRBJ2-1,TRBD1,CASSYSPGQPEQFF,TGTGCCAGCAGCTACTCTCCGGGACAGCCCGAGCAGTTCTTC
-,TRBV19,TRBJ1-2,-,CASSITHQADGYGYTF,TGTGCCAGTAGTATTACTCACCAAGCGGACGGCTATGGCTACACCTTC
once,TRBV7-9,TRBJ1-3,TRBD1,CASSYPTGGPGNTIYF,TGTGCCAGCAGCTACCCGACAGGGGGACCTGGAAACACCATATATTTT
-,TRBV5-1,TRBJ2-1,TRBD2,CASSTLAGGSSYNEQFF,TGCGCCAGCAGCACGCTAGCGGGGGGGAGCTCCTACAATGAGCAGTTCTTC
-,TRBV9,TRBJ1-4,-,CASSPGVLGNEKLFF,TGTGCCAGCAGCCCAGGGGTCTTAGGTAATGAAAAACTGTTTTTT